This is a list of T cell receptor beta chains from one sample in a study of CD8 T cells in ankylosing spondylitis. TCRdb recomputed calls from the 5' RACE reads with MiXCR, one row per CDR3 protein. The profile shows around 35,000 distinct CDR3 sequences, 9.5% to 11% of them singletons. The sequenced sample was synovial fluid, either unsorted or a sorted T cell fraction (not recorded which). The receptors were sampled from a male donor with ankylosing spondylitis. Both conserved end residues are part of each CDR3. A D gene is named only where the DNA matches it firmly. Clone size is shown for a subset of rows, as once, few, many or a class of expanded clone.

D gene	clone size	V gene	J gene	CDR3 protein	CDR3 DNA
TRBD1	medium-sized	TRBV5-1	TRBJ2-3	CASSSWGQTHTDTQYF	TGCGCCAGCAGCTCGTGGGGACAGACCCACACAGATACGCAGTATTTT
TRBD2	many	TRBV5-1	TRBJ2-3	CASSLRREGPTDTQYF	TGCGCCAGCAGCCTTCGGAGGGAGGGACCCACAGATACGCAGTATTTT
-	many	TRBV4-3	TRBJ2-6	CASSQDPGAGANVLTF	TGCGCCAGCAGCCAAGATCCTGGTGCTGGGGCCAACGTCCTGACTTTC
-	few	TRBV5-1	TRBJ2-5	CASSLGPGVDQETQYF	TGCGCCAGCAGCTTGGGCCCGGGAGTGGACCAAGAGACCCAGTACTTC
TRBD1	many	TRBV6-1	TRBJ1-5	CASGQGASQPQHF	TGTGCCAGCGGACAGGGGGCAAGTCAGCCCCAGCATTTT
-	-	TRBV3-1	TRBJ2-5	CASSQEFPTGGGETQYF	TGTGCCAGCAGCCAAGAGTTCCCCACCGGGGGAGGCGAGACCCAGTACTTC
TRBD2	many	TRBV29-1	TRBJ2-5	CSVEGLADVETQYF	TGCAGCGTTGAAGGACTAGCGGACGTGGAGACCCAGTACTTC
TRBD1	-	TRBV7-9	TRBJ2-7	CASSSVTGEPYEQYF	TGTGCCAGCAGCTCGGTGACAGGGGAGCCCTACGAGCAGTACTTC
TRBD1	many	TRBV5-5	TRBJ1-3	CASSLGRGLGNTIYF	TGTGCCAGCAGCTTGGGCAGGGGGCTTGGAAACACCATATATTTT
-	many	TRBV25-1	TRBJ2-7	CASSEWGFSEQYF	TGTGCCAGCAGTGAATGGGGGTTTTCCGAGCAGTACTTC
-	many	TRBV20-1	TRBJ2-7	CSATQVINEQYF	TGCAGTGCGACTCAGGTTATCAACGAGCAGTACTTC
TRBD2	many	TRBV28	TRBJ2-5	CASSSPRREIETQYF	TGTGCCAGCAGTTCGCCACGGCGGGAGATAGAGACCCAGTACTTC
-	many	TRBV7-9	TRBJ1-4	CATEREKLFF	TGTGCCACTGAGAGGGAAAAACTGTTTTTT
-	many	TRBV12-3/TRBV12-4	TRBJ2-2	CASSPNQVNTGELFF	TGTGCCAGCAGTCCCAACCAGGTGAACACCGGGGAGCTGTTTTTT
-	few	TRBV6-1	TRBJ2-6	CASRIGSGANVLTF	TGTGCCAGCAGGATCGGCTCTGGGGCCAACGTCCTGACTTTC
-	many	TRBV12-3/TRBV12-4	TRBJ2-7	CASSPLAGIGYEQYF	TGTGCCAGCAGTCCCCTAGCCGGGATAGGCTACGAGCAGTACTTC
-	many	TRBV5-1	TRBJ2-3	CASRSGPAQYF	TGCGCCAGCAGGTCAGGGCCGGCGCAGTATTTT
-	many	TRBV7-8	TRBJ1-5	CASSLVGLQPQHF	TGTGCCAGCAGCTTAGTCGGGCTTCAGCCCCAGCATTTT
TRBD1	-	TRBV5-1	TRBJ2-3	CASSLVDREDTQYF	TGCGCCAGCAGCTTGGTGGACAGGGAGGATACGCAGTATTTT
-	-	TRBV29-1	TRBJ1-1	CSVGRDLNTEAFF	TGCAGCGTAGGCAGGGACCTTAACACTGAAGCTTTCTTT
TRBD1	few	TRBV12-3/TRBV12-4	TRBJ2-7	CASSQGQGGEQYF	TGTGCCAGCAGCCAAGGACAGGGTGGCGAGCAGTACTTC
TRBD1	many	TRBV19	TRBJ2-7	CASSIVWDSYEQYF	TGTGCCAGTAGTATCGTTTGGGACAGCTACGAGCAGTACTTC
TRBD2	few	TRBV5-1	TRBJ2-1	CASSIRLAGGPNPYNEQFF	TGCGCCAGCAGCATCAGACTAGCGGGAGGGCCCAACCCGTACAATGAGCAGTTCTTC
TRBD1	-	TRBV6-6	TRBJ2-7	CATALGQGNEQYF	TGTGCCACCGCGTTGGGACAGGGCAACGAGCAGTACTTC
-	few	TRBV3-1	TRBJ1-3	CASTTVVGNTIYF	TGTGCCAGCACCACGGTGGTAGGGAACACCATATATTTT
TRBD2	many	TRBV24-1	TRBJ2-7	CATGEGYEQYF	TGTGCCACCGGGGAGGGCTACGAGCAGTACTTC
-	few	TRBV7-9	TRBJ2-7	CASSLGMDEQYF	TGTGCCAGCAGCTTAGGGATGGACGAGCAGTACTTC
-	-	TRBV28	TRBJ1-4	CASIPTIGTNEKLFFF	-
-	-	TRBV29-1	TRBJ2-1	CSVVVAVAATYNEQFF	TGCAGCGTTGTAGTCGCGGTAGCGGCCACCTACAATGAGCAGTTCTTC
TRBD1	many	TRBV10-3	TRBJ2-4	CAISAFGQDEAKNIQYF	TGTGCCATCAGTGCCTTTGGACAGGACGAAGCCAAAAACATTCAGTACTTC
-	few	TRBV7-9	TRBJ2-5	CASSLVDSGETQYF	TGTGCCAGCAGCTTAGTTGACAGTGGAGAGACCCAGTACTTC